This entry lists 27 T cell receptor beta chains sequenced from one sample in a study of shared clonotypes between healthy human individuals. Sequencing used immunoSEQ multiplex PCR; TCRdb keeps in-frame clones, though not all of them. The data show roughly 2.5 million clones, with 85% to 95% seen just once and about 0.13% held by the top ten. The sample taken for sequencing was naive CD4+ T cells sorted from blood. Indicated subset: CD45RA+ positively selected. These receptors came from a man aged 18 to 30 in good health.

This chain connects TRBV6-1 to TRBJ2-7; D is perhaps TRBD1 or TRBD2 (5 bases each). The CDR3 runs to 17 residues. Trimming pared 1 base from V and 0 bases from J, leaving 16 bases between. Germline assignment: CDR1 MNHNS and CDR2 SASEGT. The CDR3 protein is CASSEVPSGTLSYEQYF. The DNA of the CDR3 is TGTGCCAGCAGTGAAGTACCATCGGGGACCCTCTCCTACGAGCAGTACTTC.

The chain has TRBV4-1 and TRBJ2-7, with 10 bases lining up with TRBD2. The CDR3 consists of 17 residues. The V gene end was trimmed by 4 bases and the J gene end by 0 bases; junction bases not matched to a gene: 9. From germline, CDR1 is MGHRA and CDR2 YSYEKL. The CDR3 loop reads CASSPRVAGGLSYEQYF. The CDR3 bases are TGCGCCAGCAGCCCTCGGGTAGCGGGAGGCCTCTCCTACGAGCAGTACTTC.

V is TRBV18 and J is TRBJ1-6; possible D gene TRBD1, 6 bases. Trimming shortened V by 5 bases and J by 6 bases, and 14 bases separated the two germline ends. CDR1 and CDR2 (germline): KGHSH, LQKENI. The CDR3 loop spans 15 amino acids. The CDR3 is CASSGPGHLNSPLHF. The CDR3 bases are TGTGCCAGCTCAGGACCGGGACACCTTAATTCACCCCTCCACTTT.

A note on this clone: The junction departs from germline at one end; a sequencing error may be responsible. This same CDR3 is encoded by further DNA sequences in the sample. V gene TRBV7-7 combines with J gene TRBJ2-7, with 7 bases identical to TRBD1. This CDR3 has 14 amino acids. Per germline, CDR1 SSHAT and CDR2 FNYEAQ (reference sequence). In DNA, the CDR3 is TGTGCTAGCAGCCCGACAGGGTTCTCCTACGAGCAGTACTTT. Encoded protein: CASSPTGFSYEQYF.

CDR3 loop: CASSARSRSGNTIYF. CDR3 sequence (DNA): TGTGCCAGCAGTGCGCGGAGCCGCTCTGGAAACACCATATATTTT. The chain recombines TRBV6-1 with TRBJ1-3; D gene uncertain. CDR3 length: 15 residues. V dropped 4 bases and J dropped 0 bases, with 10 bases sitting between them. Germline-derived CDR1 and CDR2 are MNHNS and SASEGT.

This chain joins TRBV5-6 and TRBJ1-4; a weak D match, TRBD1 (5 bases). Germline CDR1 is SGHDT and CDR2 is YYEEEE. This CDR3 spans 14 amino acids. V lost 0 bases, J lost 7 bases, and 10 bases lay in between. In DNA, the CDR3 is TGTGCCAGCAGCTTGGTCAGGGAGGGTGAAAAACTGTTTTTT. Translation gives CASSLVREGEKLFF.

The CDR3 DNA sequence: TGCGCCAGCAGCCGCGGGACTAGCGGGAACAATGAGCAGTTCTTC. The encoded protein is CASSRGTSGNNEQFF. V usage is TRBV4-3 and J usage is TRBJ2-1; 13 nucleotides match TRBD2. This CDR3 is 15 amino acids long. Germline V gene data show CDR1 as LGHNA and CDR2 as YSLEER. With V trimmed by 4 bases and J by 5 bases, 2 bases remained unmatched.

The chain links TRBV7-6 to TRBJ2-7; 10 nucleotides agree with TRBD1. This CDR3 region has 15 residues. Germline V gene lookup returns CDR1 SGHVS and CDR2 FNYEAQ. V lost 5 bases to trimming and J lost 2 bases; unmatched junction nucleotides: 6. The CDR3, as DNA: TGTGCCAGCAGCCCGACAGGGGGCTTGACCTACGAGCAGTACTTC. It specifies CASSPTGGLTYEQYF.

CDR3 residues: CASSGRQGSTQETQYF. The CDR3, as DNA: TGCGCCAGCAGCGGCCGGCAGGGGTCAACCCAAGAGACCCAGTACTTC. The genes are TRBV5-1 and TRBJ2-5; D perhaps matches TRBD1 (6 bases). Looked up from germline, CDR1 is SGHRS and CDR2 is YFSETQ. CDR3 length equals 16 residues. The V end lost 4 bases, the J end lost 1 base, and 17 bases lay between the germline ends. Supplemented by reference TRBV5-1 and TRBJ2-5, the full variable domain reads KAGVTQTPRYLIKTRGQQVTLSCSPISGHRSVSWYQQTPGQGLQFLFEYFSETQRNKGNFPGRFSGRQFSNSRSEMNVSTLELGDSALYLCASSGRQGSTQETQYFGPGTRLLVL.

This chain uses TRBV19 with TRBJ2-4; no reliable D call. V was trimmed by 9 bases and J by 0 bases, leaving 9 bases between them. Germline CDR1 reads LNHDA; CDR2 reads SQIVND (reference sequence). The CDR3 runs to 13 residues. The CDR3 sequence: CARPTQAKNIQYF. CDR3 nucleotides: TGTGCCAGGCCGACACAAGCCAAAAACATTCAGTACTTC.

Concerning this clone: Additional DNA sequences in this sample encode the identical CDR3. This sequence joins TRBV6-5 and TRBJ2-7, with 8 positions matching TRBD2. The V and J ends lost 8 bases and 3 bases, in that order; junction bases with no gene match: 9. CDR1 and CDR2 (germline): MNHEY, SVGAGI. The CDR3 extends over 14 amino acids. The CDR3 DNA sequence: TGTGCCAGCGGGAGGTTAGCGGGAATCTACGAGCAGTACTTC. Its translation: CASGRLAGIYEQYF.

Regarding this clone: Distinct nucleotide sequences in the sample also encode this CDR3. The chain uses TRBV6-1 and TRBJ2-1, with 11 bases that match TRBD2. V lost 1 base to trimming and J lost 4 bases; unmatched junction nucleotides: 0. CDR3 length: 15 residues. The germline gives CDR1 MNHNS, CDR2 SASEGT. CDR3 coding DNA: TGTGCCAGCAGTGAAGGACTAGCGGGATACAATGAGCAGTTCTTC. Translated: CASSEGLAGYNEQFF.

This clone was seen just once. The V and J genes are TRBV7-9 and TRBJ2-5, with 10 bases identical to TRBD2. The germline V gene has CDR1 SEHNR and CDR2 FQNEAQ (reference sequence). J gave up 2 bases and V 2 bases, and 8 bases lay outside the gene matches. The CDR3 has 17 residues. Here the CDR3 reads CASSLSLAGEGQETQYF. In nucleotides, the CDR3 is TGTGCCAGCAGCTTATCGCTAGCGGGAGAGGGGCAAGAGACCCAGTACTTC.

As to this clone: Being one base from a much bigger clone, this may be a read error. Other DNA sequences of this sample code for an identical CDR3. The V call is TRBV5-1, the J call TRBJ1-1; D is uncertain. Germline CDR1 reads SGHRS; CDR2 reads YFSETQ. The length of the CDR3 is 13 residues. The V and J ends lost 1 base and 1 base respectively, with 5 bases between them. CDR3 loop: CASSLQENTEAFF. The CDR3 DNA follows: TGCGCCAGCAGCTTGCAAGAGAACACTGAAGCTTTCTTT.

This clone appeared a single time. V usage is TRBV7-9 and J usage is TRBJ2-5; 9 bases are shared with TRBD2. The CDR3 has 15 amino acids. Germline V CDR1 and CDR2: SEHNR, FQNEAQ (reference sequence). V shed 5 bases and J 7 bases; nucleotides not matched to a gene: 11. The CDR3 is CASSVPGTSSVTQYF. DNA of the CDR3: TGTGCCAGCAGCGTTCCCGGGACTAGCTCCGTGACCCAGTACTTC.

The chain carries TRBV4-3 and TRBJ2-3; D uncertain. The CDR3 sequence is 15 residues long. The germline V and J ends were trimmed by 0 bases and 6 bases, with 13 bases remaining between them. The V gene's germline CDR1 is LGHNA and CDR2 YSLEER. CDR3 residues: CASSQDWTSLDTQYF. As DNA, the CDR3 is TGCGCCAGCAGCCAAGATTGGACCTCCCTGGATACGCAGTATTTT.

Only one count was recorded for this clone. This chain links TRBV6-5 with TRBJ1-4; 7 nucleotides match TRBD1. The germline V gene has CDR1 MNHEY and CDR2 SVGAGI. The CDR3 runs to 15 residues. J gave up 5 bases and V 4 bases, and 7 bases lay outside the gene matches. CDR3 coding DNA: TGTGCCAGCAGTTGGGCAGGGGGGGAGAATGAAAAACTGTTTTTT. Protein product: CASSWAGGENEKLFF.

This chain connects TRBV27 to TRBJ2-7; D is unclear. CDR1 and CDR2 from the germline V gene are MNHEY and SMNVEV (reference sequence). This CDR3 contains 15 residues. Trimming removed 5 bases at V and 0 bases at J, with 14 bases between. Written as DNA, the CDR3 is TGTGCCAGCAGTCCCACTCGAATAAGCTCCTACGAGCAGTACTTC. Translated, it gives CASSPTRISSYEQYF.

CDR3 nucleotide sequence: TGTGCCAGCAGTTACTCTTGGTCCTCGAACACCGGGGAGCTGTTTTTT. This gives the protein CASSYSWSSNTGELFF. The V gene is TRBV6-5, the J gene TRBJ2-2; no clear D. The CDR3 runs 16 residues. With 0 bases removed from V and 0 bases from J, the gap between germline ends came to 8 bases. CDR1 and CDR2 (germline): MNHEY, SVGAGI.

The V call is TRBV19, the J call TRBJ1-6; D not resolved. Germline V CDR1 and CDR2: LNHDA, SQIVND (reference sequence). This CDR3 contains 15 residues. Deletions cut 6 bases from V and 0 bases from J, with 9 bases between. The CDR3 protein is CASREGSSYNSPLHF. The CDR3 bases are TGTGCCAGTAGAGAGGGTAGCTCCTATAATTCACCCCTCCACTTT.

The table lists this clone with a count of one. The chain recombines TRBV29-1 with TRBJ2-5; a possible D gene is TRBD2 (6 bases). V lost 6 bases and J 5 bases, leaving 13 bases between the germline ends. Germline CDR1 is SQVTM and CDR2 is ANQGSEA. CDR3 length: 12 residues. CDR3 DNA: TGCAGCGTAACTAGCTCCGGGGAGACCCAGTACTTC. Its translation: CSVTSSGETQYF. The full variable domain, completed using reference TRBV29-1 and TRBJ2-5, is SAVISQKPSRDICQRGTSLTIQCQVDSQVTMMFWYRQQPGQSLTLIATANQGSEATYESGFVIDKFPISRPNLTFSTLTVSNMSPEDSSIYLCSVTSSGETQYFGPGTRLLVL.

The J gene is TRBJ2-3, the V gene TRBV6-7, with 7 bases matching TRBD2. TRBV6-7 is given ORF status, its function remaining uncertain. The V gene end was trimmed by 7 bases and the J gene end by 2 bases; junction bases not matched to a gene: 12. This CDR3 has 16 amino acids. CDR3 nucleotide sequence: TGTGCCAGCATCCTAAATACTAGCGAATTCACAGATACGCAGTATTTT. It translates to CASILNTSEFTDTQYF.

The V and J genes are TRBV28 and TRBJ1-1; 9 bases map to TRBD1. With V trimmed by 7 bases and J by 2 bases, 8 bases remained unmatched. The CDR3 runs 15 residues. CDR1 is MDHEN, CDR2 SYDVKM, per germline. This CDR3 is CASIKTGGFNTEAFF. In nucleotides, the CDR3 is TGTGCCAGCATCAAGACAGGGGGGTTTAACACTGAAGCTTTCTTT.

This clone is a singleton in its sample. The V gene is TRBV14, the J gene TRBJ1-2, with a possible D match to TRBD1 (5 bases). Germline CDR1 reads SGHDN; CDR2 reads FVKESK. The CDR3 runs 19 residues. V lost 1 base and J lost 4, with 25 bases in between. CDR3 coding DNA: TGTGCCAGCAGCCAAGCCGGTCAACAGTCCAGGGCCAGGTTCTATGGCTACACCTTC. This encodes CASSQAGQQSRARFYGYTF.

The chain links TRBV7-6 to TRBJ2-1; TRBD2 agrees at 9 bases. The CDR3 consists of 16 residues. Germline V lookup: CDR1 SGHVS, CDR2 FNYEAQ. V was pared by 1 base and J by 1 base, with 2 bases of the junction left unmatched. This CDR3 is CASSLELAGSYNEQFF. DNA for the CDR3: TGTGCCAGCAGCTTAGAGCTAGCGGGGTCCTACAATGAGCAGTTCTTC.

V and J are TRBV21-1 and TRBJ2-7; the table's D gene call, TRBD2, was not cross checked with the DNA. TRBV21-1 is assigned pseudogene status. This CDR3 has 12 residues. CDR3 in DNA: TGTGCCAGCAGTCCCTTTCGCTACGAGCAGTACTTC. This codes for CASSPFRYEQYF.

The gene calls are TRBV30 and TRBJ2-5; TRBD1 matches at 9 bases. In germline, CDR1 is GTSNPN, CDR2 SVGIG (reference sequence). The CDR3 contains 13 residues. The chain's CDR3 is CAWDRATQETQYF. In DNA, the CDR3 is TGTGCATGGGACAGGGCAACACAAGAGACCCAGTACTTC. The full variable domain, rest sourced from reference TRBV30 and TRBJ2-5, is SQTIHQWPATLVQPVGSPLSLECTVEGTSNPNLYWYRQAAGRGLQLLFYSVGIGQISSEVPQNLSASRPQDRQFILSSKKLLLSDSGFYLCAWDRATQETQYFGPGTRLLVL.